This T cell receptor beta chain was captured in a study of shared clonotypes between healthy human individuals. CDR1 and CDR2 from the germline V gene are SNHLY and FYNNEI. This CDR3 is built from 15 residues. Trimming cost V 5 bases and J 0 bases, with 13 bases left between them. This clone appeared once. Produced via immunoSEQ multiplex PCR; TCRdb's table is partial and in-frame only. The sample carries approximately 500,000 clones, roughly 80% recorded once. This clonotype originated in a middle-aged woman in good health. Some clones in this sample may be carry-over from other donors' samples. The rearrangement links TRBV2 to TRBJ2-5; D unresolved. The sample was PBMCs. CDR3 nucleotides: TGTGCCAGCAGTTGGGGATGGCCAGACCAAGAGACCCAGTACTTC. Amino acid sequence: CASSWGWPDQETQYF.